This T cell receptor (beta chain) was observed in a study of read filtering for tumor transcriptome and immune sequencing. Regarding the study as a whole: Compared with RNA-seq, IR-seq gave much higher clonotype depth and reliability.

As to this clonotype: The target antigen is unknown.

Molecular barcoded adaptors covering alpha/delta and beta/gamma chains were used on roughly 400 ng RNA. TCRdb ran MiXCR on the reads and lists one entry per CDR3 protein. Among approximately 45,000 distinct CDR3 sequences listed, 15% to 20% were seen once. The CDR3 covers 17 residues. Germline-derived CDR1 and CDR2 are SGHTA and FQGNSA. V shed 2 bases and J 4 bases; nucleotides not matched to a gene: 12. At the time of active disease, bone marrow was collected from every patient. The J gene is TRBJ2-5, the V gene TRBV7-2; 8 bases match TRBD1. Sequencing used a population of CD138-negative cells sorted from bone marrow. The clonotype originates from a donor aged 40 or over with multiple myeloma. CDR3 DNA sequence: TGTGCCAGCAGCTTACTTCGCGGTGACAGGGGTGGAGAGACCCAGTACTTC. It translates to CASSLLRGDRGGETQYF.